This TCR beta chain appears in the sequencing data of a study of OX40 agonist ivuxolimab in advanced cancers. Using immunoSEQ multiplex PCR, the repertoire was profiled, and TCRdb retains in-frame clones only, with some absent. The sample carries about 71,000 clones, approximately 78% recorded once. Between the trimmed V and J ends, which lost 5 bases and 4 bases, there was a span of 3 bases. Germline V gives CDR1 SNHLY, CDR2 FYNNEI. The CDR3 loop spans 10 amino acids. Material: CD4+ or CD8+ T cells sorted from blood, obtained in a trial of the OX40 agonist ivuxolimab. This rearrangement joins TRBV2 to TRBJ2-7; D is unclear. This clonotype was obtained from an adult with an advanced solid tumor such as melanoma, head and neck, liver or kidney cancer. The CDR3 DNA sequence: TGTGCCAGCAGTACATACGAGCAGTACTTC. This encodes CASSTYEQYF.